This entry is about one TCR beta chain. Its antigen specificity is not known. Base qualities are not at hand, and no much larger clone is one base apart. The sample comes from a study of blood T cells in healthy people across ages (dated by TCRdb to the mid-2010s). With regard to the full study: In model experiments, roughly one uniquely barcoded TCR beta cDNA molecule per two T cells was captured by template switching. The study measured age-related changes in TCR beta repertoire diversity using deep sequencing normalized with unique cDNA molecular identifiers. The donors were divided into four age groups: young (average about 15 years), middle-aged (roughly 40), aged (about 62) and long-lived (about 84). To avoid experimental bias, donors of different ages were randomly spread across the sequencing lanes. The study analyzed two additional independent replicas of 1 million unique cDNA reads from the same blood draw for two donors, one aged 18 to 30 and one aged 80 or older.

Results and caveats for the whole study, not just this receptor: Conclusive comparison of naive and antigen-experienced compartments was prevented by the profiling of bulk unsorted PBMCs. The long-lived group showed more naive CD4+ T cells, fewer expanded clones and increased TCR diversity than the aged group, suggesting age selection. There was a strong correlation between observed TCR beta diversity and the percentage of naive T cells measured by flow cytometry. As age increased, observed TCR beta diversity per million T cells dropped in a roughly linear way, and a significant reduction was already evident by age around 41. Estimates of total diversity from one million sequenced T cells were regarded as lower bounds and underestimates. Because the CMV infection status of the donors was unknown, age-related changes in expanded clonotypes may potentially have been confounded.

CDR1 and CDR2 are drawn from the germline V gene: MGHRA, YSYEKL. Its CDR3 holds 15 amino acids, cysteine through phenylalanine. Only the CDR3 DNA stays, 45 bases, in frame from base 1. V sheds 4 bases and J sheds 0 bases, leaving 11 bases between their ends. The donors were some 39 Caucasian individuals from Russia, aged about 6 to 100 years, who were systemically healthy. Each donor gave ten milliliters of peripheral blood, collected into EDTA-treated Vacutainer tubes. PBMCs were isolated by Ficoll-Paque density-gradient centrifugation, with at least 7 million obtained per sample. Trizol reagent was used to extract total RNA from PBMCs, with at least 6 micrograms per sample. Naive CD45RAhigh/CD27high T cell percentages were measured by flow cytometry on a PBMC aliquot from every donor. The receptor library was made with 5' RACE. TCRdb names Illumina HiSeq 2500 as the instrument used. A second PCR of about 6 to 11 cycles was performed with a sample-barcoded 5' primer and a J-beta primer mix. Each TCR beta cDNA molecule received a unique molecular identifier from a template-switch 5' adaptor carrying 12 random nucleotides. Each sample yielded at least 3 million CDR3-containing paired-end reads. The Mint cDNA synthesis kit, primed by a TRBC-specific oligonucleotide, was used to synthesize first-strand cDNA from all RNA. After uracil-DNA glycosylase treatment, a first 18-cycle PCR used universal primers M1SS and BC2_uni_R on all cDNA. The original methods were these. Normalization of each sample was performed by random selection of 1 million high-quality reads, each carrying a distinct molecular identifier. Reads sharing molecular identifiers were discarded rather than binned into consensus sequences. MiTCR, with a Q25 quality threshold and the strictest error-elimination algorithm, was used for CDR3 identification, clonotype clustering and error correction. Lower-bound total TCR beta diversity was estimated with a nonparametric unseen species model using Euler transformation. TCRdb trimmed the raw reads at Q25, called clones with MiXCR and kept productive beta chains. Rows matching on CDR3 protein sequence are summarized as one entry with the most common DNA and genes. The V and J calls shown here were made by TCRdb, not taken from the authors' results. This sample has about 1.4 million distinct CDR3 sequences in its table, and approximately 63% of those were observed once. The biggest ten clones account for roughly 7% of the sample.

The sample was blood. This sequence uses TRBV4-1 and TRBJ2-3; a tentative D call is TRBD2 (5 bases match). The TCR was taken from a man aged 18-30 years in good health. CDR3 sequence: CASSPIGGSTDTQYF. The sequenced DNA is TGCGCCAGCAGCCCAATCGGAGGAAGCACAGATACGCAGTATTTT.